The 20 T cell receptor beta chains below were found in one sample sequenced in a study of cytomegalovirus exposure and HLA in healthy donors. This table comes from immunoSEQ multiplex PCR, and its TCRdb copy is limited to in-frame clones, with some not included. The data contain roughly 50,000 clones, 85% to 95% of them seen just once; the ten biggest clones take up 1.5% to 2%. Specimen: PBMCs. Receptor source: a woman in her late teens or twenties in good health and CMV-seropositive.

The chain couples TRBV4-3 to TRBJ2-1, with TRBD1 identical over 10 bases. J gave up 4 bases and V 6 bases, and 6 bases lay outside the gene matches. The germline gives CDR1 LGHNA, CDR2 YSLEER. The length of the CDR3 is 15 residues. In DNA form, the CDR3 reads TGCGCCAGCAGTCAGGGGACAGGGGTTTACAATGAGCAGTTCTTC. It codes for CASSQGTGVYNEQFF.

This chain links TRBV2 with TRBJ1-1; D gene uncertain. The CDR3 extends over 14 amino acids. CDR1 and CDR2 from the germline V gene are SNHLY and FYNNEI. V lost 5 bases, J lost 2 bases, and 12 bases lay in between. The CDR3 here is CASSIMTSNTEAFF. CDR3 in DNA: TGTGCCAGCAGTATAATGACAAGCAACACTGAAGCTTTCTTT.

The CDR3 loop is CASSVSSYYEQYF. CDR3 DNA: TGCGCCAGCAGTGTTAGCAGCTACTACGAGCAGTACTTC. V and J are TRBV10-2 and TRBJ2-7, with D hard to call. The ends were cut back, 4 bases at V and 3 bases at J, with 10 bases in the middle. Germline-derived CDR1 and CDR2 are WSHSY and SAAADI. The CDR3 contains 13 residues.

Here the CDR3 reads CASSFGTGRATEAFF. The CDR3, as DNA: TGTGCCAGTAGTTTTGGGACAGGGAGGGCAACTGAAGCTTTCTTT. V usage is TRBV19 and J usage is TRBJ1-1; TRBD1 aligns across 9 bases. The germline gives CDR1 LNHDA, CDR2 SQIVND (reference sequence). The CDR3 covers 15 residues. V shed 5 bases, J shed 5 bases, and the junction held 9 bases outside the gene matches.

The rearrangement links TRBV6-1 to TRBJ2-5; D gene ambiguous. Germline CDR1 reads MNHNS; CDR2 reads SASEGT. With 7 bases removed from V and 3 bases from J, the gap between germline ends came to 9 bases. The CDR3 has 12 residues. The CDR3 DNA sequence: TGTGCCAGCATCAGTTACGAAGAGACCCAGTACTTC. It yields the protein CASISYEETQYF.

The chain couples TRBV6-5 to TRBJ2-1; 9 bases fit TRBD2. In germline, CDR1 is MNHEY, CDR2 SVGAGI. Unmatched junction bases numbered 6, after V lost 3 bases and J lost 6 bases. The CDR3 length is 15 residues. The CDR3 region is CASSYAGGKINEQFF. CDR3 DNA sequence: TGTGCCAGCAGTTATGCGGGGGGGAAAATCAATGAGCAGTTCTTC.

This rearrangement joins TRBV7-2 to TRBJ1-2; 8 nucleotides line up with TRBD1. The CDR3 is 12 amino acids. V was clipped by 7 bases and J by 4 bases; unmatched bases: 2. The V gene's germline CDR1 is SGHTA and CDR2 FQGNSA. The CDR3 region is CASTGQVYGYTF. The CDR3 nucleotides are TGTGCCAGCACGGGACAGGTCTATGGCTACACCTTC.

V and J are TRBV18 and TRBJ2-1; possibly TRBD2 for D (6 bases). V shed 3 bases and J shed 3 bases, with 9 bases lying between them. Germline V CDR1 and CDR2: KGHSH, LQKENI. This CDR3 is built from 14 residues. The CDR3 DNA is TGTGCCAGCTCACCTACTAGCAGCTACAATGAGCAGTTCTTC. Encoded protein: CASSPTSSYNEQFF. The full variable domain, its missing parts supplied by reference TRBV18 and TRBJ2-1, is NAGVMQNPRHLVRRRGQEARLRCSPMKGHSHVYWYRQLPEEGLKFMVYLQKENIIDESGMPKERFSAEFPKEGPSILRIQQVVRGDSAAYFCASSPTSSYNEQFFGPGTRLTVL.

The rearrangement links TRBV6-5 to TRBJ1-4, with 7 bases that match TRBD1. The germline gives CDR1 MNHEY, CDR2 SVGAGI. The CDR3 sequence is 14 residues long. V lost 2 bases to trimming and J lost 7 bases; unmatched junction nucleotides: 4. The CDR3 nucleotides read TGTGCCAGCAGTTACCTGACAGGGACTGAAAAACTGTTTTTT. Protein product: CASSYLTGTEKLFF.

The chain uses TRBV29-1 and TRBJ1-4, with D unclear. This CDR3 contains 13 residues. V lost 0 bases and J lost 3, with 5 bases in between. Looked up from germline, CDR1 is SQVTM and CDR2 is ANQGSEA. This chain's CDR3 is CSVEEDSNEKLFF. CDR3 sequence (DNA): TGCAGCGTTGAAGAGGACTCTAATGAAAAACTGTTTTTT.

The chain joins TRBV9 to TRBJ2-5; 9 bases are a match to TRBD2. The CDR3 contains 16 residues. The V segment lost 4 bases and the J segment 5 bases; nucleotides outside the gene matches: 12. Germline loops: CDR1 SGDLS, CDR2 YYNGEE. CDR3 region: CASSPGWLAGRETQYF. CDR3 DNA sequence: TGTGCCAGCAGCCCTGGGTGGCTAGCGGGGAGGGAGACCCAGTACTTC.

The chain combines TRBV4-1 with TRBJ2-5, with 13 bases identical to TRBD2. CDR1 and CDR2 from the germline V gene are MGHRA and YSYEKL. This CDR3 is built from 16 residues. The junction had 4 bases not matched to a gene; V was cut back by 1 base and J by 5 bases. The CDR3 region is CASSQAGTSGTETQYF. CDR3 coding DNA: TGCGCCAGCAGCCAAGCGGGGACTAGCGGGACGGAGACCCAGTACTTC.

With respect to this clone: Other DNA sequences in the sample encode the same CDR3. The chain combines TRBV5-1 with TRBJ2-3, with 12 bases aligning to TRBD2. Looked up from germline, CDR1 is SGHRS and CDR2 is YFSETQ. The junction had 4 bases not matched to a gene; V was cut back by 0 bases and J by 2 bases. This CDR3 region has 17 residues. This CDR3 is CASSLETSGGPTDTQYF. The CDR3 DNA reads as TGCGCCAGCAGCTTGGAAACTAGCGGGGGGCCCACAGATACGCAGTATTTT.

The chain uses TRBV12-1 and TRBJ1-1; the tabulated D call, TRBD1, remains unverified against the DNA. TRBV12-1 is tagged as a pseudogene. The length of the CDR3 is 14 residues. The DNA of the CDR3 is TGTGCCAGCACCTCCAACAGGGGATTGACTGAAGCTTTCTTT. Protein: CASTSNRGLTEAFF.

The chain combines TRBV11-2 with TRBJ2-7; D is undetermined. The CDR3 consists of 15 residues. Trimming took 5 bases from V and 2 from J, leaving 16 bases between them. Germline V CDR1 and CDR2: SGHAT, FQNNGV. The CDR3, as DNA: TGTGCCAGCAGCCCAACCGATGAAACTCCCTACGAGCAGTACTTC. As protein: CASSPTDETPYEQYF.

The chain recombines TRBV19 with TRBJ1-2, with no clear D. V was pared by 5 bases and J by 4 bases, with 11 bases between. CDR1 is LNHDA, CDR2 SQIVND, per germline (reference sequence). This CDR3 has 13 amino acids. CDR3 nucleotide sequence: TGTGCCAGTAGTGAGGCAGGACTCTATGGCTACACCTTC. Amino acids: CASSEAGLYGYTF.

V usage is TRBV9 and J usage is TRBJ1-5; TRBD1 might be the D (5 bases). V was clipped by 4 bases and J by 6 bases, with 14 bases between them. The CDR3 is 14 residues long. The V gene's germline CDR1 is SGDLS and CDR2 YYNGEE. CDR3 sequence reads: CASSPRGGSQPQHF. CDR3 nucleotides: TGTGCCAGCAGCCCCCGCGGGGGGTCTCAGCCCCAGCATTTT.

To note about this clone: The junction and the germline gene differ at one end; a read error may be behind it. The chain joins TRBV4-1 to TRBJ2-1; 8 bases fit TRBD1. Germline lookup yields CDR1 MGHRA and CDR2 YSYEKL. There are 11 residues in the CDR3. CDR3 residues: CASSARDRRIF. The CDR3 DNA reads TGCGCCAGCAGCGCCCGGGACAGGCGTATCTTC.

V is TRBV19 and J is TRBJ2-1; maybe TRBD1 (6 bases). The CDR3 is 15 residues long. Per germline, CDR1 LNHDA and CDR2 SQIVND (reference sequence). V was shortened by 7 bases and J by 9 bases, with 22 bases between the two germline ends. As DNA, the CDR3 is TGTGCCAGTACCGGCATTAGCCTCCAGGGGAGTGAGCAGTTCTTC. Protein sequence: CASTGISLQGSEQFF.

The J gene is TRBJ2-2, the V gene TRBV7-2; the match to TRBD1 covers 7 bases. The V segment lost 5 bases and the J segment 2 bases; nucleotides outside the gene matches: 5. CDR3 length: 15 amino acids. CDR1 and CDR2 from the germline V gene are SGHTA and FQGNSA. CDR3 nucleotides: TGTGCCAGCAGCCCAGGACAGGTTAACACCGGGGAGCTGTTTTTT. Amino acid sequence: CASSPGQVNTGELFF. The variable domain in full, completed from reference TRBV7-2 and TRBJ2-2, reads GAGVSQSPSNKVTEKGKDVELRCDPISGHTALYWYRQSLGQGLEFLIYFQGNSAPDKSGLPSDRFSAERTGGSVSTLTIQRTQQEDSAVYLCASSPGQVNTGELFFGEGSRLTVL.